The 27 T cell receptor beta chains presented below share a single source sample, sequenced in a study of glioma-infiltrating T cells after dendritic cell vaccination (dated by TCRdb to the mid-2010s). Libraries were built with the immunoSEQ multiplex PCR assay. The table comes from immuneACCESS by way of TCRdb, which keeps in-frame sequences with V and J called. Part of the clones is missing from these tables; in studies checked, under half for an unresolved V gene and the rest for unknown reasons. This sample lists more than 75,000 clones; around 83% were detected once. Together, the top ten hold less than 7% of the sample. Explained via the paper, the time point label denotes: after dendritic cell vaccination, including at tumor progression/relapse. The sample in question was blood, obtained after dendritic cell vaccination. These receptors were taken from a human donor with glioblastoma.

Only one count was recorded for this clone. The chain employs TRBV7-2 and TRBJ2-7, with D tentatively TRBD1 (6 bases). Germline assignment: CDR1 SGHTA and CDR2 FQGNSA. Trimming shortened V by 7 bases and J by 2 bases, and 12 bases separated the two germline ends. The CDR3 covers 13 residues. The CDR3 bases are TGTGCCAGCACCCAACAGGGAGCCTACGAGCAGTACTTC. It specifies CASTQQGAYEQYF.

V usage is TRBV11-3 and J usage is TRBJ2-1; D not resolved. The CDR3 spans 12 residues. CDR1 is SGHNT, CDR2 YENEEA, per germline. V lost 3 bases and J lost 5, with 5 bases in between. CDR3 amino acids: CASSFSDNEQFF. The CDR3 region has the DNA TGTGCCAGCAGCTTTTCCGACAATGAGCAGTTCTTC.

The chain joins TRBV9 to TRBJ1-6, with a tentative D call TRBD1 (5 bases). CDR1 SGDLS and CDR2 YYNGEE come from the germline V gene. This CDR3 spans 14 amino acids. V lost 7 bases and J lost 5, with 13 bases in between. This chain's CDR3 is CASSGGGDNSPLHF. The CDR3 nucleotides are TGTGCCAGCTCGGGGGGTGGTGATAATTCACCCCTCCACTTT. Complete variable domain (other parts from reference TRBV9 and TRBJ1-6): DSGVTQTPKHLITATGQRVTLRCSPRSGDLSVYWYQQSLDQGLQFLIQYYNGEERAKGNILERFSAQQFPDLHSELNLSSLELGDSALYFCASSGGGDNSPLHFGNGTRLTVT.

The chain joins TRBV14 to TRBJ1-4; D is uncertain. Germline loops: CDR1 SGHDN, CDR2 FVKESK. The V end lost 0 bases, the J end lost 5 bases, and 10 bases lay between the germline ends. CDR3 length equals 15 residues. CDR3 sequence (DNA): TGTGCCAGCAGCCAAGATGGGCACCGAAATGAAAAACTGTTTTTT. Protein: CASSQDGHRNEKLFF.

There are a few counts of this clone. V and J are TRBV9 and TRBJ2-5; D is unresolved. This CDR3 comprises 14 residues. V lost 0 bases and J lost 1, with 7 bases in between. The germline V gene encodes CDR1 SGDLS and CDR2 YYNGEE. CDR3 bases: TGTGCCAGCAGCGTAGATTTAGCCCAAGAGACCCAGTACTTC. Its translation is CASSVDLAQETQYF.

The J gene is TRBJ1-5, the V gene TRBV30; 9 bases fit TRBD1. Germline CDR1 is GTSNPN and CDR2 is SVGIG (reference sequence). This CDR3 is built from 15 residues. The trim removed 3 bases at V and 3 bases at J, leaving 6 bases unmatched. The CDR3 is CAWRLTGGNNQPQHF. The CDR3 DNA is TGTGCCTGGAGACTCACAGGGGGCAACAATCAGCCCCAGCATTTT.

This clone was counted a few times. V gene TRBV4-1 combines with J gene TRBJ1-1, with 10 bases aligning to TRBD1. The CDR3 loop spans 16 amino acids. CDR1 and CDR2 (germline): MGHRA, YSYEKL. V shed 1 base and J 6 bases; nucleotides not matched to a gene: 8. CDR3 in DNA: TGCGCCAGCAGCCAAGTACGGGACAGGGGCCATCCTGAAGCTTTCTTT. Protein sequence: CASSQVRDRGHPEAFF.

The CDR3 protein is CASSSGQGPDTQYF. Here the CDR3 DNA reads TGTGCCAGCAGCTCCGGACAGGGGCCAGATACGCAGTATTTT. The rearrangement links TRBV7-9 to TRBJ2-3; 9 bases are a match to TRBD1. CDR3 length equals 14 residues. Unmatched junction bases numbered 3, after V lost 4 bases and J lost 4 bases. Germline V gives CDR1 SEHNR, CDR2 FQNEAQ (reference sequence).

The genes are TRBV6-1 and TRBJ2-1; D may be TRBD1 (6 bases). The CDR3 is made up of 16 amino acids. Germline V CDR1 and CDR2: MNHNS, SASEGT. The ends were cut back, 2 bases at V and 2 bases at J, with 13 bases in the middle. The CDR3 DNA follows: TGTGCCAGCAGTGAAAGTACAGGGCTTACCTACAATGAGCAGTTCTTC. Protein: CASSESTGLTYNEQFF.

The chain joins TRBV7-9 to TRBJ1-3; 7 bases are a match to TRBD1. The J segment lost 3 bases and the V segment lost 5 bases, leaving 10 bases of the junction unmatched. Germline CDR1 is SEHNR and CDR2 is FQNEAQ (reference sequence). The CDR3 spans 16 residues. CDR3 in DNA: TGTGCCAGCAGCGGTGGAGGGACAGACTTTGGAAACACCATATATTTT. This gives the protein CASSGGGTDFGNTIYF.

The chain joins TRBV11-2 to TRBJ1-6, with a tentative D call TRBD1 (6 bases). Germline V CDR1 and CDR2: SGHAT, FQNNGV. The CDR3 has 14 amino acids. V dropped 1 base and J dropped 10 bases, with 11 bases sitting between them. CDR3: CASSLVRGRSPLHF. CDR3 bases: TGTGCCAGCAGCTTAGTCAGGGGCCGGTCACCCCTCCACTTT.

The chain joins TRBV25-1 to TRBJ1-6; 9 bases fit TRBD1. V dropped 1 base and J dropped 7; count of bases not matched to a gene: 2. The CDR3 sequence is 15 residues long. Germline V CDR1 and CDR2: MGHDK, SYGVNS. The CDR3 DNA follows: TGTGCCAGCAGTGAATCAGGGACAGGGAATTCACCCCTCCACTTT. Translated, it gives CASSESGTGNSPLHF.

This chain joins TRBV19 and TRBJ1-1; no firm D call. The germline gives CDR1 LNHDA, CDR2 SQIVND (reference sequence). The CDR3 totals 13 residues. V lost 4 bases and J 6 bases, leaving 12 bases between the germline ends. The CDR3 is CASSKERLSEAFF. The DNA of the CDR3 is TGTGCCAGTAGTAAGGAGCGCCTCTCTGAAGCTTTCTTT. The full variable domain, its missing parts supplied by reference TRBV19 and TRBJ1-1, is DGGITQSPKYLFRKEGQNVTLSCEQNLNHDAMYWYRQDPGQGLRLIYYSQIVNDFQKGDIAEGYSVSREKKESFPLTVTSAQKNPTAFYLCASSKERLSEAFFGQGTRLTVV.

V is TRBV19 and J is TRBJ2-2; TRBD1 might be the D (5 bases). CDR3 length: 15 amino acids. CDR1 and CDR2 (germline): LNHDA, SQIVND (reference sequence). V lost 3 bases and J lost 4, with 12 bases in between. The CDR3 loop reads CASSISAGSTGELFF. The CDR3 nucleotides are TGTGCCAGTAGTATTTCGGCAGGGTCCACCGGGGAGCTGTTTTTT.

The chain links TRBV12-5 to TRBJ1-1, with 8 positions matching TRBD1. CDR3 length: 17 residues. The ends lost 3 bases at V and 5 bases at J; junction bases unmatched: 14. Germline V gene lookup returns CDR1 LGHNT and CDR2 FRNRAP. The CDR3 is CASGFTLESGGETEAFF. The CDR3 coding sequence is TGTGCTAGTGGTTTCACCCTGGAATCAGGGGGCGAGACTGAAGCTTTCTTT. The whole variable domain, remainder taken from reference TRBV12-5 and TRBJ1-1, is DARVTQTPRHKVTEMGQEVTMRCQPILGHNTVFWYRQTMMQGLELLAYFRNRAPLDDSGMPKDRFSAEMPDATLATLKIQPSEPRDSAVYFCASGFTLESGGETEAFFGQGTRLTVV.

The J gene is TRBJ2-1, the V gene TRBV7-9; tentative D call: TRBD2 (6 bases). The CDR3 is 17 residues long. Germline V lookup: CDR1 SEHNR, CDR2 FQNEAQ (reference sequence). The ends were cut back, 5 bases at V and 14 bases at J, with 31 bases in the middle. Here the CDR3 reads CASSTEIAAPLESDEFF. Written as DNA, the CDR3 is TGTGCCAGCAGCACAGAAATAGCGGCCCCACTCGAATCGGATGAGTTCTTC.

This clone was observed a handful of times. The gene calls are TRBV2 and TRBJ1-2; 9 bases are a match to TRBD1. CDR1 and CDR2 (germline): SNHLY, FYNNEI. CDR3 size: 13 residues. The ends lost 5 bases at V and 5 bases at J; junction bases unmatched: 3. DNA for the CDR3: TGTGCCAGCAGTACGGGACAGGGTTATGGCTACACCTTC. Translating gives CASSTGQGYGYTF.

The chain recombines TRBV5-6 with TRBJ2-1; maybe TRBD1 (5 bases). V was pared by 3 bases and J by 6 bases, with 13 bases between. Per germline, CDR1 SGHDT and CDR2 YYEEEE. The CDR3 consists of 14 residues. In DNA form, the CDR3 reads TGTGCCAGCAGCTGGGGTCCAAGGGGCAATGAGCAGTTCTTC. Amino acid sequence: CASSWGPRGNEQFF.

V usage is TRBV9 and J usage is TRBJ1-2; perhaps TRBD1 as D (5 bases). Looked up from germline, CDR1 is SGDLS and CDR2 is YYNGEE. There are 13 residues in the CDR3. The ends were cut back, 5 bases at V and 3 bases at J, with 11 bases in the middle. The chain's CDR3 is CASSTQGYYGYTF. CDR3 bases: TGTGCCAGCAGTACTCAGGGTTACTATGGCTACACCTTC.

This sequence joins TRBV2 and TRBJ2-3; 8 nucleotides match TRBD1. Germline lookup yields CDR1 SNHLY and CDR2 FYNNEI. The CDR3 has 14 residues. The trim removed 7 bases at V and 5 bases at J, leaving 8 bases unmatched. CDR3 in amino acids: CASIDRGPRDTQYF. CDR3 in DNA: TGTGCCAGCATCGACAGGGGCCCCCGAGATACGCAGTATTTT.

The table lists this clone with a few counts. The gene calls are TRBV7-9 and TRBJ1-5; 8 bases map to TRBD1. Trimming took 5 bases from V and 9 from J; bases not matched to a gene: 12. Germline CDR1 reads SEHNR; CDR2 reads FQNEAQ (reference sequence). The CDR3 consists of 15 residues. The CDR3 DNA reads TGTGCCAGCAGCGCGAGTTCAGGGGGCCCAAGGCCCCAGCATTTT. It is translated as CASSASSGGPRPQHF.

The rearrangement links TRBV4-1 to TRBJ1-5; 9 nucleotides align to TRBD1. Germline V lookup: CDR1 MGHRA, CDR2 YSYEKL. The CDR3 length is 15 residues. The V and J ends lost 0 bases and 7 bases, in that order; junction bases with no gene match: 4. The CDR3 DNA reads TGCGCCAGCAGCCAAGATCGGACAGGGGACCAGCCCCAGCATTTT. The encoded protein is CASSQDRTGDQPQHF.

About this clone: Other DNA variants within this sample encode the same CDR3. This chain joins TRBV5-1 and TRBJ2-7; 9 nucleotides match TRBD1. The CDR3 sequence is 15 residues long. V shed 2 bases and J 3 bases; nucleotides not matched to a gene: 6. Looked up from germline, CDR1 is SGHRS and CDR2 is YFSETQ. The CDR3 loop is CASSLDPGQGYEQYF. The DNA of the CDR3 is TGCGCCAGCAGCTTAGATCCGGGACAGGGCTACGAGCAGTACTTC.

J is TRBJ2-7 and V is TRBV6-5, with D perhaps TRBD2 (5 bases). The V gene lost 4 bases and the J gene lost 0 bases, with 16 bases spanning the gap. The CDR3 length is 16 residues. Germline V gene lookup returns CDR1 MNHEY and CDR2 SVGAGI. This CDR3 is CASSSVRTRSSYEQYF. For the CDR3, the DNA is TGTGCCAGCAGTTCGGTGAGGACTCGGAGCTCCTACGAGCAGTACTTC.

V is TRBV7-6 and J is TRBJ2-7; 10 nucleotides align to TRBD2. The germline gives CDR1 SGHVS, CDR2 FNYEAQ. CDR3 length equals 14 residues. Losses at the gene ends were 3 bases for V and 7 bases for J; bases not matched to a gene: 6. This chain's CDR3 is CASSFQRGGVEQYF. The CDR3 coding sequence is TGTGCCAGCAGCTTTCAGCGGGGGGGGGTGGAGCAGTACTTC.

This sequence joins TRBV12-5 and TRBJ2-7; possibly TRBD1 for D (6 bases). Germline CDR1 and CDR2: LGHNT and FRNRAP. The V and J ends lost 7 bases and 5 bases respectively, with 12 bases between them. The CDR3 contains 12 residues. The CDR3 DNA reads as TGTGCTAGTGACACAGGGTTCCACGAGCAGTACTTC. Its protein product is CASDTGFHEQYF.

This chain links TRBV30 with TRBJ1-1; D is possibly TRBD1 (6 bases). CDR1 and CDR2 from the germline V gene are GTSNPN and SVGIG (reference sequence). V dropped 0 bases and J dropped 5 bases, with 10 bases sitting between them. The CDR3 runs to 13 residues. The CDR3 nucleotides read TGTGCCTGGAGTGTAGGGGGGGAAACTGAAGCTTTCTTT. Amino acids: CAWSVGGETEAFF.